This T cell receptor (beta chain) was identified in a study of blood T cell repertoires in COVID-19. The study assigned cohorts using participant-reported clinical history. Exposed study participants had met a COVID-19 case within 2 weeks before entry. Sequencing used immunoSEQ multiplex PCR; TCRdb keeps in-frame clones, though not all of them. The profile shows about 150,000 clones, about nine tenths of them singletons. The germline CDR1 and CDR2 sequences are KGHDR and SFDVKD. The CDR3 sequence is 18 residues long. The J segment lost 0 bases and the V segment lost 4 bases, leaving 8 bases of the junction unmatched.

The sequence derives from a woman in her thirties or forties who had been exposed to COVID-19. Material for sequencing was PBMCs or T cells enriched from blood (not recorded which). This chain uses TRBV24-1 with TRBJ1-3; 10 bases match TRBD1. CDR3 in amino acids: CATSDPGQGKNSGNTIYF. The CDR3, as DNA: TGTGCCACCAGTGACCCGGGACAGGGGAAAAACTCTGGAAACACCATATATTTT.